This T cell receptor (beta chain) stems from a study of T cell changes during pregnancy in multiple sclerosis. The method was immunoSEQ multiplex PCR; TCRdb's version includes in-frame clones alone and lacks a portion of them. The data hold tens of thousands of clones, with under 95% observed a single time. The CDR3 extends over 14 amino acids. Per germline, CDR1 MNHEY and CDR2 SVGAGI. V lost 8 bases and J lost 0, with 14 bases in between. The sequencing used peripheral blood, collected in the first trimester of pregnancy. The V and J genes are TRBV6-5 and TRBJ2-7, with TRBD2 as a possible D gene (7 bases). This clonotype was obtained from a female donor in good health, enrolled as a control in a pregnancy study. CDR3 in DNA: TGTGCCAGCGGGGGGGGCAGATTCTCCTACGAGCAGTACTTC. Its protein product is CASGGGRFSYEQYF.